This T cell receptor beta chain was recorded in a study of cytomegalovirus exposure and HLA in healthy donors. The PCR employed 60 Vbeta primers together with 13 Jbeta primers. TCRdb keeps only in-frame clones here, not all; method: immunoSEQ multiplex PCR. This repertoire shows approximately 150,000 clones, roughly four fifths found once; its top ten account for less than 5%. With V trimmed by 6 bases and J by 5 bases, 9 bases remained unmatched. The CDR3 runs 14 residues. Germline V gene lookup returns CDR1 SNHLY and CDR2 FYNNEI. Specimen: PBMCs. V is TRBV2 and J is TRBJ2-5; 7 bases match TRBD2. The sequence derives from a man in his fifties in good health and CMV-seropositive. The CDR3 sequence is CASSSGLGRETQYF. CDR3 bases: TGTGCCAGCAGCTCCGGACTAGGCCGGGAGACCCAGTACTTC.